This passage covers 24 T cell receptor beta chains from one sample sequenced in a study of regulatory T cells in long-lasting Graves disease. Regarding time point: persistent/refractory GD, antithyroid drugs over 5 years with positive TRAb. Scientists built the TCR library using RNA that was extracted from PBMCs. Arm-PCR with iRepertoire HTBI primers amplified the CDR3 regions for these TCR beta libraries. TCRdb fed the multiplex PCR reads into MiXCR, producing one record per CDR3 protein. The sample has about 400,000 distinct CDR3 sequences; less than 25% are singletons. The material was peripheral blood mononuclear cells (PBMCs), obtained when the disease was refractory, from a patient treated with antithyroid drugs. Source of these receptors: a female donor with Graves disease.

The CDR3 DNA reads as TGTGCCAGCAGCTTAGCTATAGTAGGAAGCGGCGGGACCCAGTACTTC. Its protein is CASSLAIVGSGGTQYF. The V and J genes are TRBV7-6 and TRBJ2-5; a possible D gene is TRBD2 (5 bases). The CDR3 has 16 amino acids. V was trimmed by 0 bases and J by 7 bases, leaving 18 bases between them. Germline loops: CDR1 SGHVS, CDR2 FNYEAQ.

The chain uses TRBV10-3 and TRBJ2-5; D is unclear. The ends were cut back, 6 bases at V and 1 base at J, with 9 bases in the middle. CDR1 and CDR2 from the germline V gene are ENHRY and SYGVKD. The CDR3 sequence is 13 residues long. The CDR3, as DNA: TGTGCCATCAGGGCAGACCCCCAAGAGACCCAGTACTTC. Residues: CAIRADPQETQYF.

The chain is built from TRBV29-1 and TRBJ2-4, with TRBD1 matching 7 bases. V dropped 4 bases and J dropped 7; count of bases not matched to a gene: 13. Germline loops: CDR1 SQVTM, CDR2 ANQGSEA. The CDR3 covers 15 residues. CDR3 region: CSVAPTTGRQNIQYF. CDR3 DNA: TGCAGCGTTGCGCCAACGACAGGGAGACAGAACATTCAGTACTTC. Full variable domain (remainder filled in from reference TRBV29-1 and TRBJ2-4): SAVISQKPSRDICQRGTSLTIQCQVDSQVTMMFWYRQQPGQSLTLIATANQGSEATYESGFVIDKFPISRPNLTFSTLTVSNMSPEDSSIYLCSVAPTTGRQNIQYFGAGTRLSVL.

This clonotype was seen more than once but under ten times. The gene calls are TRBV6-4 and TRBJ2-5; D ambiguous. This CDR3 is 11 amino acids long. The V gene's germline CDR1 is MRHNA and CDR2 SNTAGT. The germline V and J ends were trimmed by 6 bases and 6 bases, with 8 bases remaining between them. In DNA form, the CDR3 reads TGTGCCAGCAGCACACCGCAGACCCAGTACTTC. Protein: CASSTPQTQYF.

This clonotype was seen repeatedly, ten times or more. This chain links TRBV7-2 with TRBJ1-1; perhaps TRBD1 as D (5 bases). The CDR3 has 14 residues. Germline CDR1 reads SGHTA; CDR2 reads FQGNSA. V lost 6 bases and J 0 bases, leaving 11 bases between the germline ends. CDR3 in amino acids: CASSPSGLNTEAFF. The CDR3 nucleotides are TGTGCCAGCAGTCCCTCGGGACTGAACACTGAAGCTTTCTTT.

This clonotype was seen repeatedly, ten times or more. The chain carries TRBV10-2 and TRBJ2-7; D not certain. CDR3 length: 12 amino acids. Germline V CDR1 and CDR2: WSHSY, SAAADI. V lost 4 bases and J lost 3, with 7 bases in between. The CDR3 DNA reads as TGCGCCAGCAGTGTTGGTGGCTACGAGCAGTACTTC. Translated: CASSVGGYEQYF.

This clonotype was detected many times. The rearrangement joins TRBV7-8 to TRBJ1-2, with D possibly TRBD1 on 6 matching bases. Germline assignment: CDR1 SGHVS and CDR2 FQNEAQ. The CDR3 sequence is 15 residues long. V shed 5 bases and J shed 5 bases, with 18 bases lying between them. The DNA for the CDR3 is TGTGCCAGCAGCGCAGGGGCCCAGGGGCCTTATGGCTACACCTTC. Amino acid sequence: CASSAGAQGPYGYTF.

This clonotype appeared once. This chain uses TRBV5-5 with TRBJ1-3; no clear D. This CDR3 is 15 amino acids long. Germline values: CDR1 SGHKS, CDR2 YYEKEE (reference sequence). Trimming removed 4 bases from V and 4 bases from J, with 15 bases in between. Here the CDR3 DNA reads TGTGCCAGCAGCCCGACGCCGGGCCTAGGAAACACCATATATTTT. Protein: CASSPTPGLGNTIYF.

The CDR3 here is CASTLSGHNSPLHF. The CDR3 DNA sequence: TGTGCCAGCACCTTATCAGGCCATAATTCACCCCTCCACTTT. V and J are TRBV12-3 or TRBV12-4 and TRBJ1-6; D is undetermined. The CDR3 runs to 14 residues. Trimming took off 7 bases at V and 5 bases at J, with 12 bases between the two ends.

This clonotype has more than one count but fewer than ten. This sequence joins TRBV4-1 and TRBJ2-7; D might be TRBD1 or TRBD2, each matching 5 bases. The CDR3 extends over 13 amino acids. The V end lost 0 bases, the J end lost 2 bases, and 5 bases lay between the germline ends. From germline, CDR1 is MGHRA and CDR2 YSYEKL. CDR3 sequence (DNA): TGCGCCAGCAGCCAAGAGGGACCCTACGAGCAGTACTTC. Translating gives CASSQEGPYEQYF.

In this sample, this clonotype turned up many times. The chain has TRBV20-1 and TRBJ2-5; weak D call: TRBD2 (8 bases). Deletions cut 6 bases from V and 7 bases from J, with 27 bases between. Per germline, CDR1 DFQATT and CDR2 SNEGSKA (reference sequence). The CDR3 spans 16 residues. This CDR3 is CSAKRQGTSGQGTQYF. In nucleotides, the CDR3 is TGCAGTGCCAAGCGACAGGGAACTAGCGGCCAGGGGACCCAGTACTTC.

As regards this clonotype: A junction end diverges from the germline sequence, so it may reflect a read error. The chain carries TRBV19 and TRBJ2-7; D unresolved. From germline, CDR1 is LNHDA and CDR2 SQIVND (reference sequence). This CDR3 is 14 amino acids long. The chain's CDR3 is CTSSTDALSYEQYF. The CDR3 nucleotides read TGTACCAGTAGTACGGACGCCCTCTCCTACGAGCAGTACTTC.

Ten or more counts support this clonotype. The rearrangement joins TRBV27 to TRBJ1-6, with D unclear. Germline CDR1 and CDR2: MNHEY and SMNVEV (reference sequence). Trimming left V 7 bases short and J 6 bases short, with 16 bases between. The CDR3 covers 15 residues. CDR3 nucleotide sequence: TGTGCCAGCAACCCCGAGGGTACCCGTAATTCACCCCTCCACTTT. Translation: CASNPEGTRNSPLHF.

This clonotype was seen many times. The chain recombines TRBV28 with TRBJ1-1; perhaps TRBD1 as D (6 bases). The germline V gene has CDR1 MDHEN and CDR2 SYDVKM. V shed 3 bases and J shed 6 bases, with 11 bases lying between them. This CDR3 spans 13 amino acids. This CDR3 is CASSFRGSAEAFF. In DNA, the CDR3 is TGTGCCAGCAGTTTCAGGGGTAGCGCTGAAGCTTTCTTT.

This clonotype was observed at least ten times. This chain's CDR3 is CASREGGKVNEQYF. For the CDR3, the DNA is TGTGCCAGTCGTGAGGGAGGGAAGGTGAACGAGCAGTACTTC. The rearrangement uses TRBV6-1 and TRBJ2-7, with TRBD2 matching over 7 bases. J gave up 5 bases and V 9 bases, and 13 bases lay outside the gene matches. This CDR3 spans 14 amino acids. Germline-derived CDR1 and CDR2 are MNHNS and SASEGT.

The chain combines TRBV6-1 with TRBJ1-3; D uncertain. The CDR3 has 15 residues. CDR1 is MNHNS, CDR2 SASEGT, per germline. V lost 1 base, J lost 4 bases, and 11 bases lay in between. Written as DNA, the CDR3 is TGTGCCAGCAGTGAAGTGGGAACAGACGGAAACACCATATATTTT. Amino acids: CASSEVGTDGNTIYF.

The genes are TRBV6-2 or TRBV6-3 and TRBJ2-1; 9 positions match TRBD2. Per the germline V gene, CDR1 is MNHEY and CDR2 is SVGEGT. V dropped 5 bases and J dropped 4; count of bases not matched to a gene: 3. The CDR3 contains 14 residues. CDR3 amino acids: CASSLAGPYNEQFF. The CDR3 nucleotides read TGTGCCAGCAGTCTAGCGGGGCCGTACAATGAGCAGTTCTTC.

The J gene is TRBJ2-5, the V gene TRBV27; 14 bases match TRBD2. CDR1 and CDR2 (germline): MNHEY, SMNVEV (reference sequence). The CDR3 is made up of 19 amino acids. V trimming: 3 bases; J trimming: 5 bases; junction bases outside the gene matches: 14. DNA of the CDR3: TGTGCCAGCAGTTTTGGGTTCCGCGGGGGACTAGCGGGAGTGGAGACCCAGTACTTC. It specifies CASSFGFRGGLAGVETQYF.

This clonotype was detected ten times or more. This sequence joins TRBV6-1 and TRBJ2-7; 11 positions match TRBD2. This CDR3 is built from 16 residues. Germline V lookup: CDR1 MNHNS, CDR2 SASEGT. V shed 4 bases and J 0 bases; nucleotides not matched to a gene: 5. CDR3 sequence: CASSGQTSGISYEQYF. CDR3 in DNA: TGTGCCAGCAGTGGCCAGACTAGCGGGATCTCCTACGAGCAGTACTTC.

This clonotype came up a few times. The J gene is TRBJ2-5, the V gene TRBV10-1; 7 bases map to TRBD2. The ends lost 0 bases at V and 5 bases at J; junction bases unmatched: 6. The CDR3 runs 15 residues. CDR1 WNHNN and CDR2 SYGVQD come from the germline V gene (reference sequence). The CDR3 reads CASSESRAGAETQYF. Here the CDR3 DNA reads TGCGCCAGCAGTGAGTCTCGGGCGGGAGCGGAGACCCAGTACTTC.

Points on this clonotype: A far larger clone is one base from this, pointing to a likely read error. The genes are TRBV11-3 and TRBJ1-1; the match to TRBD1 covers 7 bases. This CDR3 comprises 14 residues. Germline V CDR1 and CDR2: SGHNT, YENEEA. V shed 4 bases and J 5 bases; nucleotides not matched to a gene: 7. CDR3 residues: CASSSGQKYTEAFF. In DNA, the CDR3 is TGTGCCAGCAGCTCGGGACAGAAGTATACTGAAGCTTTCTTT.

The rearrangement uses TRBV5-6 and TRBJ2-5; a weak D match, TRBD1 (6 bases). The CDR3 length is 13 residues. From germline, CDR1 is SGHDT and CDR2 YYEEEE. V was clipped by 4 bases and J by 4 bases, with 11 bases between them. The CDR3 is CASSRDIGETQYF. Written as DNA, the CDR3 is TGTGCCAGCAGCCGGGACATTGGAGAGACCCAGTACTTC. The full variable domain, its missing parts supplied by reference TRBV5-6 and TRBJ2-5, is DAGVTQSPTHLIKTRGQQVTLRCSPKSGHDTVSWYQQALGQGPQFIFQYYEEEERQRGNFPDRFSGHQFPNYSSELNVNALLLGDSALYLCASSRDIGETQYFGPGTRLLVL.

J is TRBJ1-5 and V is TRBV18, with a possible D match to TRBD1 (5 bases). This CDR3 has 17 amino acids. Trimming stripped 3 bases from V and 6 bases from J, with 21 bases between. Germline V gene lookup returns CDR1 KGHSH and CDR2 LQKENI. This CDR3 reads CASSPTRQGGLSQPQHF. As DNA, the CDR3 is TGTGCCAGCTCACCCACACGGCAGGGAGGTCTGAGTCAGCCCCAGCATTTT.

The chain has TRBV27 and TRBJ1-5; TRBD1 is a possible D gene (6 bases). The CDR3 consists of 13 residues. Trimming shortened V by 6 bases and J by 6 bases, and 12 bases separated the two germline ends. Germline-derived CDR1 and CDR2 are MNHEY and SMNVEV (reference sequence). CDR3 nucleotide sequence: TGTGCCAGCAGACCGACAGGCGGTCAGCCCCAGCATTTT. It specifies CASRPTGGQPQHF.